This TCR beta chain was observed in a study of cytomegalovirus exposure and HLA in healthy donors. The CDR3 length is 12 residues. CDR1 LNHDA and CDR2 SQIVND come from the germline V gene (reference sequence). V was cut by 7 bases and J by 3 bases, with 9 bases left in between. The assay was immunoSEQ multiplex PCR, and TCRdb's table has in-frame clones only and misses some. The sample includes around 200,000 clones, roughly four fifths of them seen just once. This chain joins TRBV19 and TRBJ1-1; tentative D call: TRBD1 (6 bases). The sample taken for sequencing was PBMCs. This sequence was found in a woman between 18 and 29 years old in good health and CMV-seropositive. CDR3 in DNA: TGTGCCAGTAAGGGGGGGTACACTGAAGCTTTCTTT. Protein sequence: CASKGGYTEAFF.